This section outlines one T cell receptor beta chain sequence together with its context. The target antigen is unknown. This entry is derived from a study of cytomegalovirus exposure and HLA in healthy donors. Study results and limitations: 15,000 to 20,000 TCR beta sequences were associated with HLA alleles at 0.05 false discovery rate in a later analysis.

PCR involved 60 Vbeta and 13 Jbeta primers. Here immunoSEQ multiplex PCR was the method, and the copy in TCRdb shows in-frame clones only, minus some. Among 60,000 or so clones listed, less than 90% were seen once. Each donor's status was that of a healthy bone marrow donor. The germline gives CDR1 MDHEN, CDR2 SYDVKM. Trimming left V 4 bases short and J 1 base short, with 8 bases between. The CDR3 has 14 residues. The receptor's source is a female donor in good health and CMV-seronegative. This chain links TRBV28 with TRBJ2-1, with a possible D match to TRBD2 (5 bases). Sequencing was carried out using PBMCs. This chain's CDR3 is CASSYGRSYNEQFF. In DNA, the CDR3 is TGTGCCAGCAGTTATGGGAGATCCTACAATGAGCAGTTCTTC.